The source of this T cell receptor beta chain is a study of T-cell reconstitution after alpha-beta-depleted transplantation in children (dated by TCRdb to the mid-2010s). Regarding the study in general: The study quantitatively tracked T-cell immune reconstitution after TCRalphabeta/CD19-depleted allogeneic hematopoietic cell transplantation in children using TCR repertoire profiling.

Trimming removed 2 bases from V and 5 bases from J; the gene matches leave 4 bases unexplained. Including the terminal cysteine and phenylalanine, the CDR3 comprises 14 residues. The read is trimmed to its CDR3 DNA, 42 bases read in frame from base 1. The germline V gene (reference sequence) sets CDR1 to LNHDA and CDR2 to SQIVND. This clonotype came up a few times. No antigen is known for it. No clone much larger than this one lies a single base away; base qualities are absent. The library relied on PCR. TCRdb lists the instrument as Illumina HiSeq 2500. TCR library preparation used molecular barcoding, with unique molecular identifiers applied to normalize quantification of the TCRbeta repertoire. TCRdb passed the public sequencing reads through fastp at Q25 and MiXCR, retaining productive beta sequences. Rows are combined by CDR3 protein, so each entry shows the most common genes and DNA. For this sample the table gives about 610,000 distinct CDR3 sequences, of which roughly 10% were detected only once. Of the sample, about 4.3% falls within the top ten clones.

The sample consisted of PBMCs from the stem cell graft donor, taken from the stem cell graft. Recombination linked TRBV19 to TRBJ2-7; the junction holds 9 bases that match TRBD2. This TCR was sampled from a human donor who donated a stem cell graft to a child with acute myeloid leukemia. For the CDR3, the sequence is CASSISGRLNEQYF. The DNA is as follows: TGTGCCAGTAGTATAAGCGGGAGGCTCAACGAGCAGTACTTC.